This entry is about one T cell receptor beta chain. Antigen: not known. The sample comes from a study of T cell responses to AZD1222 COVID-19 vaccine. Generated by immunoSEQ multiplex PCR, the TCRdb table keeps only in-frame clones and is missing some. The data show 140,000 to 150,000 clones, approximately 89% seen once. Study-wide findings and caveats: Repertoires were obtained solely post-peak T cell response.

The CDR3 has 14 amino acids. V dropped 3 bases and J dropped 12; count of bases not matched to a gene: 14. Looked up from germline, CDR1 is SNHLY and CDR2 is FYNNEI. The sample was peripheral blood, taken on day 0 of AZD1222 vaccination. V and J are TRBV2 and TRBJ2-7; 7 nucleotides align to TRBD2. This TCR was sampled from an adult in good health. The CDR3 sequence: CASSDGRFREGRYF. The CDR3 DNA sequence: TGTGCCAGCAGTGACGGTCGGTTCAGGGAGGGTCGGTACTTC.